The clone carrying this TCR beta chain appeared once. No antigen is known for it. This sample stems from a study of radiotherapy plus CTLA-4 blockade in lung cancer. Study in general: Objective responses were documented in about 19% of patients, with disease control in roughly 33%. Findings of the study overall: Early clone dynamics of blood T cells, plus interferon-beta, reportedly predicted response best.

This table comes from immunoSEQ multiplex PCR, and its TCRdb copy is limited to in-frame clones, with some not included. Among roughly 120,000 clones listed, roughly 74% were seen once. Germline V CDR1 and CDR2: MNHNS, SASEGT. V lost 0 bases and J 0 bases, leaving 12 bases between the germline ends. The CDR3 runs 16 residues. This rearrangement joins TRBV6-1 to TRBJ2-7, with D unresolved. This material consisted of peripheral blood, taken from a patient treated with radiotherapy plus ipilimumab. The receptor was derived from a human donor with non-small cell lung cancer who had a partial response to radiotherapy plus ipilimumab. The DNA of the CDR3 is TGTGCCAGCAGTGAAGCAGGTAGCCCACTCTCCTACGAGCAGTACTTC. This encodes CASSEAGSPLSYEQYF.